The 15 T cell receptor beta chains below were found in one sample sequenced in a study of T cell changes during pregnancy in multiple sclerosis. Generated by immunoSEQ multiplex PCR, the TCRdb table keeps only in-frame clones and is missing some. The top ten hold about 1.9% of the sample, which has 70,000 to 95,000 clones, around nine tenths seen once. The material sequenced was peripheral blood, taken before pregnancy. Source of these receptors: a female donor with multiple sclerosis, enrolled in a pregnancy study.

The chain has TRBV7-9 and TRBJ2-3, with D possibly TRBD1 on 6 matching bases. CDR1 and CDR2 (germline): SEHNR, FQNEAQ (reference sequence). The ends were cut back, 0 bases at V and 3 bases at J, with 16 bases in the middle. The CDR3 length is 17 residues. Written as DNA, the CDR3 is TGTGCCAGCAGCTTAGCTAATGCCAGGGGCAGGACAGATACGCAGTATTTT. Amino acid sequence: CASSLANARGRTDTQYF.

The chain recombines TRBV5-1 with TRBJ2-1, with a possible D match to TRBD2 (6 bases). V was cut by 0 bases and J by 12 bases, with 19 bases left in between. The germline V gene has CDR1 SGHRS and CDR2 YFSETQ. The length of the CDR3 is 15 residues. CDR3 DNA sequence: TGCGCCAGCAGCTTGGCGGGACTCCATCAATTAAGGCAGTTCTTC. Translating it yields CASSLAGLHQLRQFF.

As to this clone: The junction and the germline gene differ at one end; a read error may be behind it. The gene calls are TRBV7-7 and TRBJ2-7; 9 positions match TRBD1. The CDR3 loop spans 12 amino acids. Germline V gene sequence: CDR1 SSHAT, CDR2 FNYEAQ (reference sequence). The CDR3 nucleotides are TGTGCTAGCAGTCCGGGACAGGGCCGGCAGTACTTC. Translated: CASSPGQGRQYF.

V and J are TRBV5-1 and TRBJ2-7; TRBD1 matches 8 bases. Germline V lookup: CDR1 SGHRS, CDR2 YFSETQ. The CDR3 is 13 residues long. After removal of 3 bases from V and 7 bases from J, the junction contained 6 bases not matched to a gene. The chain's CDR3 is CASSWQGAEEQYF. CDR3 sequence (DNA): TGCGCCAGCAGCTGGCAGGGGGCGGAAGAGCAGTACTTC. Drawing the rest from reference TRBV5-1 and TRBJ2-7, the complete variable domain is KAGVTQTPRYLIKTRGQQVTLSCSPISGHRSVSWYQQTPGQGLQFLFEYFSETQRNKGNFPGRFSGRQFSNSRSEMNVSTLELGDSALYLCASSWQGAEEQYFGPGTRLTVT.

J is TRBJ2-3 and V is TRBV15, with TRBD2 matching 10 bases. This CDR3 spans 13 amino acids. Trimming removed 3 bases from V and 11 bases from J; junction bases left unmatched: 5. The germline V gene has CDR1 LNHNV and CDR2 YYDKDF (reference sequence). Here the CDR3 reads CATSRGTSVQQYF. CDR3 bases: TGTGCCACCAGCAGGGGGACTAGCGTACAGCAGTATTTT.

This clone was found a few times. The CDR3 spells CASTSAGNTIYF. The CDR3 DNA is TGTGCCAGCACATCCGCGGGAAACACCATATATTTT. The chain employs TRBV28 and TRBJ1-3, with D unresolved. This CDR3 comprises 12 residues. The germline gives CDR1 MDHEN, CDR2 SYDVKM. The ends were cut back, 7 bases at V and 4 bases at J, with 8 bases in the middle. Looking up the rest from reference TRBV28 and TRBJ1-3 gives the full variable domain: DVKVTQSSRYLVKRTGEKVFLECVQDMDHENMFWYRQDPGLGLRLIYFSYDVKMKEKGDIPEGYSVSREKKERFSLILESASTNQTSMYLCASTSAGNTIYFGEGSWLTVV.

The chain carries TRBV5-1 and TRBJ2-7; the match to TRBD2 covers 7 bases. Trimming removed 0 bases from V and 7 bases from J; junction bases left unmatched: 4. This CDR3 is 13 amino acids long. Germline CDR1 is SGHRS and CDR2 is YFSETQ. CDR3 sequence reads: CASSLELAREQYF. For the CDR3, the DNA is TGCGCCAGCAGCTTGGAACTAGCGCGGGAGCAGTACTTC.

This chain joins TRBV5-1 and TRBJ2-7; 7 nucleotides match TRBD1. This CDR3 is 21 amino acids long. Trimming at V came to 3 bases and at J to 2 bases, leaving 26 bases not matched to a gene. Per germline, CDR1 SGHRS and CDR2 YFSETQ. CDR3 DNA: TGCGCCAGCAGCTCCCCAACCCCCAGAAGTACACAGGGGAAGGGAACCTACGAGCAGTACTTC. Its translation is CASSSPTPRSTQGKGTYEQYF.

This chain uses TRBV6-1 with TRBJ1-5; D is undetermined. In germline, CDR1 is MNHNS, CDR2 SASEGT. The V and J ends lost 6 bases and 2 bases respectively, with 14 bases between them. This CDR3 contains 15 residues. This chain's CDR3 is CASRDQDIGNQPQHF. In nucleotides, the CDR3 is TGTGCCAGCAGGGATCAGGATATCGGCAATCAGCCCCAGCATTTT.

V usage is TRBV5-1 and J usage is TRBJ2-2; D possibly corresponds to TRBD1 (5 bases). The germline V and J ends were trimmed by 1 base and 4 bases, with 11 bases remaining between them. This CDR3 contains 15 residues. Germline-derived CDR1 and CDR2 are SGHRS and YFSETQ. Here the CDR3 reads CASSLIRAPTGELFF. Written as DNA, the CDR3 is TGCGCCAGCAGCTTGATCAGGGCCCCCACCGGGGAGCTGTTTTTT.

The chain carries TRBV5-4 and TRBJ2-5; TRBD2 is a possible D gene (6 bases). Trimming took off 3 bases at V and 5 bases at J, with 14 bases between the two ends. CDR1 is SGHNT, CDR2 YYREEE, per germline (reference sequence). The CDR3 loop spans 14 amino acids. Written as DNA, the CDR3 is TGTGCCAGCAGCTCAGGCCTTGGAGGGGAGACCCAGTACTTC. Protein: CASSSGLGGETQYF.

The genes are TRBV5-1 and TRBJ2-1; 15 bases match TRBD2. Looked up from germline, CDR1 is SGHRS and CDR2 is YFSETQ. V gave up 4 bases and J gave up 9 bases; unmatched junction bases: 5. CDR3 length equals 15 residues. The CDR3 spells CASSIGLAGGREQFF. CDR3 coding DNA: TGCGCCAGCAGCATAGGACTAGCGGGGGGGCGTGAGCAGTTCTTC.

This rearrangement joins TRBV27 to TRBJ2-1, with 8 bases aligning to TRBD2. Trimming at V came to 4 bases and at J to 0 bases, leaving 17 bases not matched to a gene. The CDR3 sequence is 20 residues long. Looked up from germline, CDR1 is MNHEY and CDR2 is SMNVEV (reference sequence). The CDR3: CASSYTPFAGGVSSYNEQFF. The CDR3 coding sequence is TGTGCCAGCAGTTACACCCCCTTTGCGGGGGGCGTTAGCTCCTACAATGAGCAGTTCTTC.

The J gene is TRBJ1-2, the V gene TRBV10-3; the D is unclear. V lost 5 bases, J lost 4 bases, and 20 bases lay in between. CDR1 and CDR2 from the germline V gene are ENHRY and SYGVKD. The CDR3 runs to 16 residues. CDR3 DNA sequence: TGTGCCATCAGTACCACGACACGAAATGGTCTCTATGGCTACACCTTC. This gives the protein CAISTTTRNGLYGYTF.

This clone occurred once. J is TRBJ1-2 and V is TRBV9; D gene ambiguous. CDR1 and CDR2 from the germline V gene are SGDLS and YYNGEE. V was clipped by 5 bases and J by 1 base, with 18 bases between them. CDR3 length equals 16 residues. CDR3 DNA sequence: TGTGCCAGCAGTCCCGGGGTAGAGCCTCGTAACTATGGCTACACCTTC. This codes for CASSPGVEPRNYGYTF.